What follows describes a single TCR beta chain. This record belongs to a study of blood T cell repertoires in COVID-19. For the study at large: T cells, B-cell-depleted T cells, or PBMCs provided the cDNA or gDNA that served as material.

The CDR3 sequence is 15 residues long. Trimming took 1 base from V and 4 from J; bases not matched to a gene: 6. CDR1 is SGHRS and CDR2 is YFSETQ in the germline V gene. Per the original methods: Amplification of reference gene primers provided the estimated nucleated cell counts. Data came from immunoSEQ multiplex PCR; TCRdb stores just in-frame clones and leaves some out. That table furnishes V, J and clone size, whereas the DNA furnished D and trimming. The table includes about 530,000 clones, roughly 89% detected once. The receptor comes from a woman aged 45-65 years with COVID-19, enrolled during active disease. Sequencing was carried out using peripheral blood. The chain joins TRBV5-1 to TRBJ1-1; 8 bases map to TRBD1. This CDR3 is CASSLSAGGGTEAFF. The DNA of the CDR3 is TGCGCCAGCAGCTTGTCTGCAGGGGGCGGCACTGAAGCTTTCTTT.